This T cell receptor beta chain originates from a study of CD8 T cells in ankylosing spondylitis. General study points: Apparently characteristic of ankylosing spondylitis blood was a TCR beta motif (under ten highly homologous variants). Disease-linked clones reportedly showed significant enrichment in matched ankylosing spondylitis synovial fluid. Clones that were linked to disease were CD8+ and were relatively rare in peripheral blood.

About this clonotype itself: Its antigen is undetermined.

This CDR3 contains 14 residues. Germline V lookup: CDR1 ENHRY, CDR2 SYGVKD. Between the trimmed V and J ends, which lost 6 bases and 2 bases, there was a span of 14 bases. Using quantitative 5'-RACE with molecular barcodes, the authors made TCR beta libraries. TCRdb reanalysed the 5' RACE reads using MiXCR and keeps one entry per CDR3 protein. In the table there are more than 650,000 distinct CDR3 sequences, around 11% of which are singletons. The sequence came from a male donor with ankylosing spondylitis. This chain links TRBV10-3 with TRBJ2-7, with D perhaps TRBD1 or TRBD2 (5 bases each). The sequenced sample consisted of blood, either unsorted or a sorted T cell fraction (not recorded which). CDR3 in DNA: TGTGCCATCAGCCGGGACCCCGCTACCTACGAGCAGTACTTC. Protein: CAISRDPATYEQYF.